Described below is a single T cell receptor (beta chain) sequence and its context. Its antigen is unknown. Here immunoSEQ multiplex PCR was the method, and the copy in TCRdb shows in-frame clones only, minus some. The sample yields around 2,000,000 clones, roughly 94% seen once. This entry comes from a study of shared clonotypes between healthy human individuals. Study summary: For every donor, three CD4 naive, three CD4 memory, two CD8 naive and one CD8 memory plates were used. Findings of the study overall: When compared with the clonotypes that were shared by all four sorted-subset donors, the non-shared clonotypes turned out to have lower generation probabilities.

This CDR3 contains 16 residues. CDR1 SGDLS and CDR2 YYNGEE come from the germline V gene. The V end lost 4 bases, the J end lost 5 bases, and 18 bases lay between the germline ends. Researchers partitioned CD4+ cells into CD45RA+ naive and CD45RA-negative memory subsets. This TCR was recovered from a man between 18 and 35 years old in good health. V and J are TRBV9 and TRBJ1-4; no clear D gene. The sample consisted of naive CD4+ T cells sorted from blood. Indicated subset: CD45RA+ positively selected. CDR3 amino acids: CASSPIAKGGNEKLFF. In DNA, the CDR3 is TGTGCCAGCAGCCCAATAGCCAAGGGTGGAAATGAAAAACTGTTTTTT. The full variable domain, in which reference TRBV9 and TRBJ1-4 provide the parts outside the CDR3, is DSGVTQTPKHLITATGQRVTLRCSPRSGDLSVYWYQQSLDQGLQFLIQYYNGEERAKGNILERFSAQQFPDLHSELNLSSLELGDSALYFCASSPIAKGGNEKLFFGSGTQLSVL.